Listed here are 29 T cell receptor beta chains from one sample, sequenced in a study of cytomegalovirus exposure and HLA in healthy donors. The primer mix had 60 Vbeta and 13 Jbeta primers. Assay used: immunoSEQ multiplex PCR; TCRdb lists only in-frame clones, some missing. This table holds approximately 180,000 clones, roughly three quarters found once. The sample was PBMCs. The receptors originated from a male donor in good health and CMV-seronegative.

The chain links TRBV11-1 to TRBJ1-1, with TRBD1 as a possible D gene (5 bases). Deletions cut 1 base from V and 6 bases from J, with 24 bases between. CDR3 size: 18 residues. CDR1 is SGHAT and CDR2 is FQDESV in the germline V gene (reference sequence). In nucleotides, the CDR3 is TGTGCCAGCAGCTTAGACTCTTCGCGCCGGGGGATCAACTCTGAAGCTTTCTTT. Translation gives CASSLDSSRRGINSEAFF.

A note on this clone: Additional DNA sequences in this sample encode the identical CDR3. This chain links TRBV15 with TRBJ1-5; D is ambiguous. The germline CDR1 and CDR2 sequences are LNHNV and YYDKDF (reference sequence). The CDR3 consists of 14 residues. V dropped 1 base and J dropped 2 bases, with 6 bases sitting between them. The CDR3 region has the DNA TGTGCCACCAGCAGAGTCCGAGGCAATCAGCCCCAGCATTTT. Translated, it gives CATSRVRGNQPQHF.

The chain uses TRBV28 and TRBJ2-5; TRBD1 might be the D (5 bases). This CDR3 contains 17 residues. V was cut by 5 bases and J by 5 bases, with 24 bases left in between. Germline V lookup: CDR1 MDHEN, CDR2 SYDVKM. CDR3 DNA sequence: TGTGCCAGCAGTACGCTGCCTGGGGCCCAGGGTGGGGAGACCCAGTACTTC. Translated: CASSTLPGAQGGETQYF.

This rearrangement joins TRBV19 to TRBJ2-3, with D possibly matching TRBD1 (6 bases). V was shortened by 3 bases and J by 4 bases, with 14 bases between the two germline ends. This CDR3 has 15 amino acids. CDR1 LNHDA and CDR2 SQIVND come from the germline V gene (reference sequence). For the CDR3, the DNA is TGTGCCAGTAGTATCTACAGGGAGCTGGCAGATACGCAGTATTTT. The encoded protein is CASSIYRELADTQYF.

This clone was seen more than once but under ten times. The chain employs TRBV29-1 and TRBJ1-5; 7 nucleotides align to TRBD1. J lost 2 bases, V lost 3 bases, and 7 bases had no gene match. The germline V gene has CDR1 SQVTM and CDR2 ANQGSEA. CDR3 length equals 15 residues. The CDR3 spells CSVEAPGGGNQPQHF. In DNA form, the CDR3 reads TGCAGCGTTGAGGCGCCAGGGGGAGGCAATCAGCCCCAGCATTTT.

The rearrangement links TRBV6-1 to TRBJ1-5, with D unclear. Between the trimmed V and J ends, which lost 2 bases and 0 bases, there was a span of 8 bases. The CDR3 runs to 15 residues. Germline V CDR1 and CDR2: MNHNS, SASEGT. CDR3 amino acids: CASSELYFSNQPQHF. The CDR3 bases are TGTGCCAGCAGTGAACTCTACTTTAGCAATCAGCCCCAGCATTTT.

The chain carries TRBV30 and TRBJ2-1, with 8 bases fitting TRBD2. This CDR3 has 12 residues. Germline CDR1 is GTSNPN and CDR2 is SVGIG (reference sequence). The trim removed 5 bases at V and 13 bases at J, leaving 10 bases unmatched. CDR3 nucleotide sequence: TGTGCCTGGTCTACTAGCGGAAGCTTCCAGTTCTTC. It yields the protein CAWSTSGSFQFF.

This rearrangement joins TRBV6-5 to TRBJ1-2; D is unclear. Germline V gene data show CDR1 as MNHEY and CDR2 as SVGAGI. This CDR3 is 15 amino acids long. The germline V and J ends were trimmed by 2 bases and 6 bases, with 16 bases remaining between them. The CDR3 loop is CASSYVQGGIDGYTF. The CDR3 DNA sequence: TGTGCCAGCAGTTACGTCCAAGGAGGGATCGATGGCTACACCTTC.

The CDR3 is CASSLSSSNEQFF. CDR3 in DNA: TGTGCCAGCAGCCTAAGCTCAAGCAATGAGCAGTTCTTC. V usage is TRBV6-1 and J usage is TRBJ2-1; no reliable D call. The CDR3 totals 13 residues. The V end lost 6 bases, the J end lost 6 bases, and 12 bases lay between the germline ends. Germline V gene lookup returns CDR1 MNHNS and CDR2 SASEGT.

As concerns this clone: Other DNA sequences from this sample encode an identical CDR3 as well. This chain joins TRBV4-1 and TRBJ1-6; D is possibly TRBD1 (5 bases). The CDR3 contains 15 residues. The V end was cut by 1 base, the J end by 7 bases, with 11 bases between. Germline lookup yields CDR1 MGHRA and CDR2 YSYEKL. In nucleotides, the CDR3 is TGCGCCAGCAGCCAAGGTCAGGGTTGGAATTCACCCCTCCACTTT. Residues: CASSQGQGWNSPLHF.

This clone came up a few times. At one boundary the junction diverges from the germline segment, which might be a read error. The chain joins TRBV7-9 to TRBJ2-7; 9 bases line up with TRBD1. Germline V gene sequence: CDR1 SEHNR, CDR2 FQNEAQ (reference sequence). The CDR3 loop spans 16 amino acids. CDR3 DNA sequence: TGTTCCAGCAGCCCCCGAGGGGACAGGGCCTTCCACGAGCAGTACTTC. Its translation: CSSSPRGDRAFHEQYF. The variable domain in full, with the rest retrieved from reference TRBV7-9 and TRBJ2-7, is DTGVSQNPRHKITKRGQNVTFRCDPISEHNRLYWYRQTLGQGPEFLTYFQNEAQLEKSRLLSDRFSAERPKGSFSTLEIQRTEQGDSAMYLCSSSPRGDRAFHEQYFGPGTRLTVT.

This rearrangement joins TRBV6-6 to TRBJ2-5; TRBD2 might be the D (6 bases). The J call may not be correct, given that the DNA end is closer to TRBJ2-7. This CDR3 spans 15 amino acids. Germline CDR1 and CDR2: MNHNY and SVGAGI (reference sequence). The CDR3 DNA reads TGTGCCAGCAGTCTTGGGACTGCTGGTCCCTACGAGCAGTACTTC. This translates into CASSLGTAGPYEQYF.

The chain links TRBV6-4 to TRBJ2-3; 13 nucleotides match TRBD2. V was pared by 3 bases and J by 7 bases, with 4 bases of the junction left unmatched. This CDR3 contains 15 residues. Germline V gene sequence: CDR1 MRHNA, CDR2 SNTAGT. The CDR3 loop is CASSELGLAGHTQYF. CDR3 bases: TGTGCCAGCAGTGAACTGGGACTAGCGGGACATACGCAGTATTTT.

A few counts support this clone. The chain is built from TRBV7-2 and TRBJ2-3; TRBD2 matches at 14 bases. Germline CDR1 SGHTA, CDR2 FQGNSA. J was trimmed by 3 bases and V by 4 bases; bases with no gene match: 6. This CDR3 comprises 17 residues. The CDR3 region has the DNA TGTGCCAGCAGCTACACGGGACTAGCGGGGGCTACAGATACGCAGTATTTT. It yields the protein CASSYTGLAGATDTQYF. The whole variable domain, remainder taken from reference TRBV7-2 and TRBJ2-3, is GAGVSQSPSNKVTEKGKDVELRCDPISGHTALYWYRQSLGQGLEFLIYFQGNSAPDKSGLPSDRFSAERTGGSVSTLTIQRTQQEDSAVYLCASSYTGLAGATDTQYFGPGTRLTVL.

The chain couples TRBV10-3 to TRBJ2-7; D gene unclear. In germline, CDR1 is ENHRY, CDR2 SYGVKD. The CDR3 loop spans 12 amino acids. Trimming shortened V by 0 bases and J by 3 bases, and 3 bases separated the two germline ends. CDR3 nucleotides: TGTGCCATCAGTGAGTCCATCTACGAGCAGTACTTC. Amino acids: CAISESIYEQYF.

CDR3 region: CASSVGQGPYNEQFF. The CDR3 DNA follows: TGCGCCAGCAGTGTCGGACAGGGCCCCTACAATGAGCAGTTCTTC. J is TRBJ2-1 and V is TRBV10-1; 8 bases are a match to TRBD1. The V gene's germline CDR1 is WNHNN and CDR2 SYGVQD (reference sequence). V was pared by 4 bases and J by 2 bases, with 4 bases of the junction left unmatched. This CDR3 is built from 15 residues.

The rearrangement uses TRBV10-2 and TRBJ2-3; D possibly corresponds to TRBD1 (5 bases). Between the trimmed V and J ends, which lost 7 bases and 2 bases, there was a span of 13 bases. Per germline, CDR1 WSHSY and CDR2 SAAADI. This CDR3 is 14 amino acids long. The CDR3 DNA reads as TGCGCCAGCATGTCCCAGGGATCCACAGATACGCAGTATTTT. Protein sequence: CASMSQGSTDTQYF.

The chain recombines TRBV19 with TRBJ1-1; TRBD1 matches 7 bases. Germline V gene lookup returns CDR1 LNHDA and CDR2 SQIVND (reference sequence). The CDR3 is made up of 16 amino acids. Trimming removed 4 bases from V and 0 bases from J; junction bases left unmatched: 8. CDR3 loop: CASSTKDRHMNTEAFF. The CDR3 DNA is TGTGCCAGTAGTACTAAGGACAGGCACATGAACACTGAAGCTTTCTTT. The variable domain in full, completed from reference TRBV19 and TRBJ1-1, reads DGGITQSPKYLFRKEGQNVTLSCEQNLNHDAMYWYRQDPGQGLRLIYYSQIVNDFQKGDIAEGYSVSREKKESFPLTVTSAQKNPTAFYLCASSTKDRHMNTEAFFGQGTRLTVV.

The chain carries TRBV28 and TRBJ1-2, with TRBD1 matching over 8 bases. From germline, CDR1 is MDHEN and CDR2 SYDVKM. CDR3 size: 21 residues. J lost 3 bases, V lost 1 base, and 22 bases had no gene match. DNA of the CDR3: TGTGCCAGCAGTTTATTGTCCCCCTGGCAGGGGGCGCGATCGTACTACTATGGCTACACCTTC. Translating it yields CASSLLSPWQGARSYYYGYTF.

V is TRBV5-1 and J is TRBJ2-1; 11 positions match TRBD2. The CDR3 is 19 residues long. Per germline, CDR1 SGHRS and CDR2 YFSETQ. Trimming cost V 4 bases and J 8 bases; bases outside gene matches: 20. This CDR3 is CASSNRRLTSGVHNDEQFF. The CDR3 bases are TGCGCCAGCAGCAACCGCCGATTGACTAGCGGGGTGCACAATGATGAGCAGTTCTTC.

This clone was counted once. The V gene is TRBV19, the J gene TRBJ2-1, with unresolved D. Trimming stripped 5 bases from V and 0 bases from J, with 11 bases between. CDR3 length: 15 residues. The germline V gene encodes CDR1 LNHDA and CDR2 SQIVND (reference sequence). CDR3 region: CASSSIGGSYNEQFF. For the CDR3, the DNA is TGTGCCAGTAGTTCCATCGGCGGCTCCTACAATGAGCAGTTCTTC.

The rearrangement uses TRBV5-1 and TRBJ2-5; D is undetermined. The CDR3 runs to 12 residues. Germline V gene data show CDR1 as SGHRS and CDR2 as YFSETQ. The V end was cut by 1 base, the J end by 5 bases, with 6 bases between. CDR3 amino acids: CASSLPSETQYF. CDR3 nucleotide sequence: TGCGCCAGCAGCTTGCCTTCGGAGACCCAGTACTTC.

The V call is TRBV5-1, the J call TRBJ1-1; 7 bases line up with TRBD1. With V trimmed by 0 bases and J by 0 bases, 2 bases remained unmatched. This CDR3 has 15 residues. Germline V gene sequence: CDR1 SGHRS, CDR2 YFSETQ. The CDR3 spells CASSLGDSMNTEAFF. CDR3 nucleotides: TGCGCCAGCAGCTTGGGGGACAGCATGAACACTGAAGCTTTCTTT.

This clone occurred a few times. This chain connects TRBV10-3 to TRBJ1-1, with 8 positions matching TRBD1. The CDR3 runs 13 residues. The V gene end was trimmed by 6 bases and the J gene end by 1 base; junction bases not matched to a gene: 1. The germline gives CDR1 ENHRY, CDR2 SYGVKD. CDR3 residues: CAIRGQENTEAFF. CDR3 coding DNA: TGTGCCATCAGGGGACAGGAGAACACTGAAGCTTTCTTT.

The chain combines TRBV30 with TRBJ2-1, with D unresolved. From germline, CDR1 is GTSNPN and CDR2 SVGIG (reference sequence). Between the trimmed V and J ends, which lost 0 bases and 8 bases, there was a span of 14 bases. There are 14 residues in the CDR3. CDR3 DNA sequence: TGTGCCTGGAGTGTAATGTCGGGTCACTATGAGCAGTTCTTC. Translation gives CAWSVMSGHYEQFF.

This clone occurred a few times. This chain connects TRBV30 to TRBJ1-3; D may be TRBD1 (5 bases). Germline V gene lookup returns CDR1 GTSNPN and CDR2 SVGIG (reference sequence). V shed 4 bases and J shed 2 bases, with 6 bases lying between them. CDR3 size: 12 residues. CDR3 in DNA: TGTGCCTGGATGACAGCTGGAAACACCATATATTTT. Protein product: CAWMTAGNTIYF.

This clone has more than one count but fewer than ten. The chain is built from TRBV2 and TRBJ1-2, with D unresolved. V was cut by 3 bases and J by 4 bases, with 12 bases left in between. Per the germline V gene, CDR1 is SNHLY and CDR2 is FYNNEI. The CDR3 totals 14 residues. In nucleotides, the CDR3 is TGTGCCAGCAGTGAGATGGGGAGTATCTATGGCTACACCTTC. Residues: CASSEMGSIYGYTF.

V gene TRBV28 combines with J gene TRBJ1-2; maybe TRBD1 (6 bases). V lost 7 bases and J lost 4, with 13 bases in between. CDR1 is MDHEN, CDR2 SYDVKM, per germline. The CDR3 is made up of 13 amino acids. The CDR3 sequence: CASTNTGLYGYTF. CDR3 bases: TGTGCCAGCACCAACACAGGGCTCTATGGCTACACCTTC.

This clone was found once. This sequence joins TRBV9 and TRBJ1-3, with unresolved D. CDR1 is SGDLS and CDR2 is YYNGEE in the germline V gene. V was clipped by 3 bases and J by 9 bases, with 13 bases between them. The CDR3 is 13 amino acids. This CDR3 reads CASSGKLEGTIYF. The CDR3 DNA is TGTGCCAGCAGCGGAAAACTTGAGGGCACCATATATTTT.